This TCR beta chain was sequenced during a study of blood T cell repertoires in COVID-19. Repertoires were generated with immunoSEQ multiplex PCR, while TCRdb's copy carries only in-frame clones and drops some. Here the sample spans roughly 180,000 clones, approximately 79% being singletons. The sequenced sample was peripheral blood. The clonotype was recovered from a man in his sixties with active or convalescent COVID-19.

The CDR3 sequence is CASSQGVAVDEQYF. The CDR3 DNA is TGCGCCAGCAGCCAGGGAGTGGCAGTCGACGAGCAGTACTTC. The chain couples TRBV4-3 to TRBJ2-7, with D perhaps matching TRBD2 (5 bases). CDR1 and CDR2 (germline): LGHNA, YSLEER. The CDR3 runs to 14 residues. Trimming cost V 3 bases and J 5 bases, with 14 bases left between them.